A single sample is the source of the 23 T cell receptor beta chains below, sequenced in a study of OX40 agonist ivuxolimab in advanced cancers. The assay was immunoSEQ multiplex PCR, and TCRdb's table has in-frame clones only and misses some. The table lists about 82,000 clones, roughly nine tenths of them singletons. Sequences were derived from CD4+ or CD8+ T cells sorted from blood, sampled in a trial of the OX40 agonist ivuxolimab. The receptors originated from an adult with an advanced solid tumor such as melanoma, head and neck, liver or kidney cancer.

The gene calls are TRBV5-6 and TRBJ2-7; D may be TRBD1 (6 bases). The CDR3 totals 13 residues. CDR1 and CDR2 (germline): SGHDT, YYEEEE. V was clipped by 3 bases and J by 1 base, with 8 bases between them. The CDR3 region is CASSWDTSYEQYF. The CDR3 bases are TGTGCCAGCAGCTGGGACACGTCCTACGAGCAGTACTTC.

The DNA of the CDR3 is TGTGCCAGCAGCCAAGATCCGGGAGCCCAGCGCGCTTTCTTT. Its protein product is CASSQDPGAQRAFF. The rearrangement uses TRBV4-2 and TRBJ1-1; D is uncertain. The CDR3 covers 14 residues. Trimming took off 0 bases at V and 11 bases at J, with 16 bases between the two ends. From germline, CDR1 is LGHNA and CDR2 YNFKEQ.

This chain joins TRBV5-6 and TRBJ2-5; tentative D call: TRBD2 (6 bases). V gave up 4 bases and J gave up 5 bases, with 12 bases separating them. Per germline, CDR1 SGHDT and CDR2 YYEEEE. This CDR3 has 13 residues. CDR3 DNA: TGTGCCAGCAGCCCAGCGGGCTTTGAGACCCAGTACTTC. This sequence encodes CASSPAGFETQYF.

This clone was seen just once. The chain uses TRBV18 and TRBJ1-2; the D gene is possibly TRBD1 (6 bases). This CDR3 has 14 amino acids. The germline V and J ends were trimmed by 5 bases and 5 bases, with 15 bases remaining between them. Germline CDR1 and CDR2: KGHSH and LQKENI. CDR3 sequence (DNA): TGTGCCAGCTCATCGGGGGCGGTTCGATATGGCTACACCTTC. Protein: CASSSGAVRYGYTF.

The chain links TRBV9 to TRBJ2-3; D not certain. The ends were cut back, 1 base at V and 0 bases at J, with 3 bases in the middle. Per germline, CDR1 SGDLS and CDR2 YYNGEE. The CDR3 contains 13 residues. The CDR3 DNA sequence: TGTGCCAGCAGCGTATTAAGCACAGATACGCAGTATTTT. Amino acid sequence: CASSVLSTDTQYF.

The chain has TRBV19 and TRBJ2-5; TRBD1 matches at 7 bases. The ends lost 4 bases at V and 1 base at J; junction bases unmatched: 3. This CDR3 is built from 14 residues. Germline V gene lookup returns CDR1 LNHDA and CDR2 SQIVND (reference sequence). The CDR3 DNA reads TGTGCCAGTAGTACACAGGGGAGCCAAGAGACCCAGTACTTC. Its protein product is CASSTQGSQETQYF.

The chain uses TRBV2 and TRBJ2-3; perhaps TRBD1 as D (5 bases). The germline gives CDR1 SNHLY, CDR2 FYNNEI. The CDR3 has 13 amino acids. V was trimmed by 8 bases and J by 6 bases, leaving 15 bases between them. In nucleotides, the CDR3 is TGTGCCAGCGGCTACCAGGGTGCGGATACGCAGTATTTT. Translated: CASGYQGADTQYF.

This clone was found once. The chain has TRBV7-2 and TRBJ1-1, with a tentative D call TRBD1 (5 bases). CDR1 and CDR2 (germline): SGHTA, FQGNSA. The CDR3 contains 14 residues. V lost 1 base and J lost 11, with 17 bases in between. The CDR3 sequence: CASSLVWQGIGAFF. Here the CDR3 DNA reads TGTGCCAGCAGCTTAGTTTGGCAGGGCATTGGCGCTTTCTTT.

The rearrangement joins TRBV5-1 to TRBJ2-3; the D is unclear. The germline V gene encodes CDR1 SGHRS and CDR2 YFSETQ. The V gene lost 0 bases and the J gene lost 4 bases, with 6 bases spanning the gap. This CDR3 spans 13 amino acids. CDR3 bases: TGCGCCAGCAGCTTGGGAAGCGCAGATACGCAGTATTTT. Its translation is CASSLGSADTQYF.

The chain has TRBV7-6 and TRBJ2-7; no definite D call. The length of the CDR3 is 14 residues. V was clipped by 5 bases and J by 0 bases, with 11 bases between them. CDR1 is SGHVS, CDR2 FNYEAQ, per germline. In DNA form, the CDR3 reads TGTGCCAGCAGCCGGACGGCTAGCTCCTACGAGCAGTACTTC. Translating it yields CASSRTASSYEQYF.

The rearrangement uses TRBV5-1 and TRBJ2-7; the match to TRBD1 covers 7 bases. V was clipped by 0 bases and J by 6 bases; unmatched bases: 3. The CDR3 consists of 13 residues. CDR1 is SGHRS, CDR2 YFSETQ, per germline. As DNA, the CDR3 is TGCGCCAGCAGCTTGGAGGGGGACAGCGAGCAGTACTTC. Encoded protein: CASSLEGDSEQYF.

The chain couples TRBV5-1 to TRBJ2-3; 7 nucleotides agree with TRBD2. The junction had 4 bases not matched to a gene; V was cut back by 4 bases and J by 5 bases. Germline CDR1 SGHRS, CDR2 YFSETQ. This CDR3 spans 13 amino acids. The DNA for the CDR3 is TGCGCCAGCAGCACGACTAGCTTAGATACGCAGTATTTT. Its protein product is CASSTTSLDTQYF.

The chain joins TRBV4-1 to TRBJ2-5; TRBD2 matches at 8 bases. Trimming removed 3 bases from V and 2 bases from J; junction bases left unmatched: 8. This CDR3 is 16 amino acids long. CDR1 and CDR2 from the germline V gene are MGHRA and YSYEKL. CDR3 nucleotides: TGCGCCAGCAGCCACAACCCGGGACTAGGGCAAGAGACCCAGTACTTC. Residues: CASSHNPGLGQETQYF.

The genes are TRBV2 and TRBJ1-2; D unresolved. Germline lookup yields CDR1 SNHLY and CDR2 FYNNEI. Trimming pared 3 bases from V and 0 bases from J, leaving 11 bases between. The CDR3 sequence is 15 residues long. CDR3: CASSDPGLSNYGYTF. CDR3 DNA sequence: TGTGCCAGCAGTGACCCGGGCCTATCTAACTATGGCTACACCTTC.

This clone appeared once. J is TRBJ1-5 and V is TRBV18, with unresolved D. This CDR3 is built from 15 residues. Germline lookup yields CDR1 KGHSH and CDR2 LQKENI. Trimming took off 3 bases at V and 6 bases at J, with 15 bases between the two ends. The CDR3, as DNA: TGTGCCAGCTCACCCACCCAATCGGATCTTCAGCCCCAGCATTTT. This encodes CASSPTQSDLQPQHF.

A single count supports this clone. The chain combines TRBV10-1 with TRBJ2-7, with D perhaps TRBD2 (7 bases). Per germline, CDR1 WNHNN and CDR2 SYGVQD (reference sequence). Trimming took off 2 bases at V and 0 bases at J, with 29 bases between the two ends. The CDR3 is 21 residues long. The CDR3 bases are TGCGCCAGCAGTGAGAGGGGGGGAGTGAGACAAAAAGGAATCAGCTCCTACGAGCAGTACTTC. It encodes CASSERGGVRQKGISSYEQYF.

The CDR3, as DNA: TGTGCCAGCAGCTTGGTTGCGCTAAACTCTGGGGCCAACGTCCTGACTTTC. Its protein is CASSLVALNSGANVLTF. This rearrangement joins TRBV5-8 to TRBJ2-6; D is unresolved. Per germline, CDR1 SGHTS and CDR2 YDEGEE. V shed 0 bases and J shed 0 bases, with 10 bases lying between them. CDR3 length equals 17 residues.

The chain uses TRBV5-1 and TRBJ2-5; D might be TRBD1 (6 bases). The germline V and J ends were trimmed by 3 bases and 1 base, with 10 bases remaining between them. The CDR3 loop spans 14 amino acids. From germline, CDR1 is SGHRS and CDR2 YFSETQ. CDR3 sequence reads: CASSWTAIQETQYF. Here the CDR3 DNA reads TGCGCCAGCAGCTGGACAGCTATCCAAGAGACCCAGTACTTC.

V usage is TRBV14 and J usage is TRBJ2-7; no reliable D call. CDR1 and CDR2 (germline): SGHDN, FVKESK. The CDR3 consists of 14 residues. V lost 1 base to trimming and J lost 6 bases, with 13 bases between them. This CDR3 is CASSQVGIGVEQYF. CDR3 nucleotide sequence: TGTGCCAGCAGCCAAGTCGGTATTGGGGTCGAGCAGTACTTC.

The chain is built from TRBV7-9 and TRBJ1-2, with D possibly matching TRBD1 (5 bases). Germline V gene lookup returns CDR1 SEHNR and CDR2 FQNEAQ (reference sequence). V lost 5 bases to trimming and J lost 6 bases, with 13 bases between them. This CDR3 region has 13 residues. The CDR3 is CASSVDSGHGYTF. The CDR3 coding sequence is TGTGCCAGCAGCGTTGACAGCGGACATGGCTACACCTTC. The full variable domain, its missing parts supplied by reference TRBV7-9 and TRBJ1-2, is DTGVSQNPRHKITKRGQNVTFRCDPISEHNRLYWYRQTLGQGPEFLTYFQNEAQLEKSRLLSDRFSAERPKGSFSTLEIQRTEQGDSAMYLCASSVDSGHGYTFGSGTRLTVV.

The chain joins TRBV7-2 to TRBJ2-5, with 8 bases matching TRBD2. The end of the DNA aligns better with TRBJ2-7, so the J call may be wrong. Looked up from germline, CDR1 is SGHTA and CDR2 is FQGNSA. The CDR3 loop spans 18 amino acids. CDR3 amino acids: CASSLNPPFSSGPYEQYF. The CDR3 DNA follows: TGTGCCAGCAGCTTAAACCCCCCCTTTTCTAGCGGGCCCTACGAGCAGTACTTC.

The J gene is TRBJ2-7, the V gene TRBV28; 12 bases align to TRBD2. CDR3 size: 19 residues. V dropped 2 bases and J dropped 0; count of bases not matched to a gene: 11. Germline assignment: CDR1 MDHEN and CDR2 SYDVKM. The CDR3 sequence is CASSLTLIGTSGRSYEQYF. As DNA, the CDR3 is TGTGCCAGCAGTTTAACCCTCATCGGGACTAGCGGGCGCTCCTACGAGCAGTACTTC.

The chain joins TRBV27 to TRBJ1-2; D perhaps matches TRBD1 (5 bases). Per the germline V gene, CDR1 is MNHEY and CDR2 is SMNVEV (reference sequence). CDR3 size: 12 residues. Trimming removed 5 bases from V and 5 bases from J, with 9 bases in between. In DNA, the CDR3 is TGTGCCAGCAGTAAGGGACGGTATGGCTACACCTTC. It specifies CASSKGRYGYTF.